This TCR beta chain was found in a study of blood T cell repertoires in COVID-19. CDR1 and CDR2 (germline): DFQATT, SNEGSKA (reference sequence). Losses at the gene ends were 3 bases for V and 11 bases for J; bases not matched to a gene: 7. This CDR3 comprises 13 residues. As processed by the authors: Using reference gene primer amplification, nucleated cell counts were estimated. Profiling relied on immunoSEQ multiplex PCR, and the TCRdb table lists in-frame clones only, not all of them. V and J calls and clone size come straight from that table; D and trimming were deduced from the DNA. The sample carries 200,000 to 300,000 clones, approximately 85% recorded once. Patients in Seattle were enrolled during active infection, then followed longitudinally.

The source material was peripheral blood. This TCR derives from a man aged 50 or older with COVID-19, enrolled during active disease. The rearrangement joins TRBV20-1 to TRBJ1-1; 12 bases are a match to TRBD1. The chain's CDR3 is CSASPGTGGWAFF. CDR3 DNA sequence: TGCAGTGCTAGTCCCGGGACAGGGGGCTGGGCTTTCTTT.